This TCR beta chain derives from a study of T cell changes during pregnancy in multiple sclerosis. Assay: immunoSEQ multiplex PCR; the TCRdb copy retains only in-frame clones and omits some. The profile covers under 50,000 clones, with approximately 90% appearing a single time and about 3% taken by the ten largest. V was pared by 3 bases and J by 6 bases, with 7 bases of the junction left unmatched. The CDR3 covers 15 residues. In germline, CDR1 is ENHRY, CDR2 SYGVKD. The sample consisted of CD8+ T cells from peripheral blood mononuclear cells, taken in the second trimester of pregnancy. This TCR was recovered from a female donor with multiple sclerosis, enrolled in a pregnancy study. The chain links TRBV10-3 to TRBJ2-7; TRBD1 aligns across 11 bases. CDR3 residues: CAISDWDRGTGEQYF. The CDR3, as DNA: TGTGCCATCAGTGATTGGGACAGGGGGACAGGCGAGCAGTACTTC.